A single TCR beta chain is shown here with its context. Per the study methods: Nucleated cell number was recorded as an estimate derived from reference gene primer amplification. Sequencing was performed with immunoSEQ multiplex PCR; in TCRdb, only in-frame clones are kept and a portion is missing. V, J and clone size are those of that table, while D and trimming were read from the DNA. In the table there are roughly 160,000 clones, just under 85% of which are singletons. The V gene end was trimmed by 7 bases and the J gene end by 7 bases; junction bases not matched to a gene: 9. The CDR3 is made up of 15 amino acids. The germline V gene has CDR1 KGHDR and CDR2 SFDVKD. Enrollment of patients from Seattle took place during active infection, with longitudinal follow-up. The data were obtained in a study of blood T cell repertoires in COVID-19.

The V and J genes are TRBV24-1 and TRBJ2-2, with 9 bases that match TRBD2. This sequence originates from an elderly woman with COVID-19, enrolled during active disease. The sequenced sample was peripheral blood. CDR3 DNA sequence: TGTGCCACCAGAGGTGTTAGCGGGAGTAGCGGGGAGCTGTTTTTT. This translates into CATRGVSGSSGELFF.